This T cell receptor (beta chain) stems from a study of cytomegalovirus exposure and HLA in healthy donors. Study findings and constraints: Presence/absence analyses supposed approximately even sequencing depth among donors. The investigators catalogued 164 TCR beta chains as cytomegalovirus-associated.

Comments on this clone: Its antigen is undetermined.

PCR involved 60 Vbeta and 13 Jbeta primers. Generated by immunoSEQ multiplex PCR, the TCRdb table keeps only in-frame clones and is missing some. The profile covers roughly 120,000 clones, with around 70% appearing a single time and roughly 1.6% taken by the ten largest. Germline values: CDR1 SGHVS, CDR2 FQNEAQ. V was pared by 5 bases and J by 3 bases, with 9 bases of the junction left unmatched. The CDR3 extends over 16 amino acids. This clonotype originated in a woman between 18 and 30 years old in good health and CMV-seronegative. Sequencing used PBMCs. The chain joins TRBV7-8 to TRBJ1-3; 8 bases align to TRBD1. The DNA for the CDR3 is TGTGCCAGCAGCCTAATTCAGGGGGCCCATGGAAACACCATATATTTT. Protein product: CASSLIQGAHGNTIYF.